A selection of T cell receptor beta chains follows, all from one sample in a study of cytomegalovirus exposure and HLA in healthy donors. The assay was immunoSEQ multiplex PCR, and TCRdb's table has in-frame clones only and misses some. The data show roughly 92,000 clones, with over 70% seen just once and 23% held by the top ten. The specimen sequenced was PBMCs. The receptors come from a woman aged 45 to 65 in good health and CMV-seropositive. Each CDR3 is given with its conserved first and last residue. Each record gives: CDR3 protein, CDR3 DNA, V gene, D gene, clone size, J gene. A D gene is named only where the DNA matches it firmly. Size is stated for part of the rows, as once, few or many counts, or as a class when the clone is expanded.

cdr3_aa: CASSVDPGQPQHF; cdr3_nt: TGTGCCAGCAGCGTCGACCCAGGGCAGCCCCAGCATTTT; v_call: TRBV11-3; d_call: NA; clone_size: NA; j_call: TRBJ1-5
cdr3_aa: CATSRDRGRNSPLHF; cdr3_nt: TGTGCCACCAGCAGAGACAGGGGGAGAAATTCACCCCTCCACTTT; v_call: TRBV15; d_call: TRBD1; clone_size: NA; j_call: TRBJ1-6
cdr3_aa: CASSPHGVGEKLFF; cdr3_nt: TGTGCCAGCAGCCCCCACGGGGTCGGGGAAAAACTGTTTTTT; v_call: TRBV11-2; d_call: NA; clone_size: NA; j_call: TRBJ1-4
cdr3_aa: CASKSAGANVLTF; cdr3_nt: TGTGCCAGCAAATCGGCTGGGGCCAACGTCCTGACTTTC; v_call: TRBV6-1; d_call: NA; clone_size: NA; j_call: TRBJ2-6
cdr3_aa: CASSLRTGNCGYTF; cdr3_nt: TGTGCCAGCAGCCTGCGGACTGGGAACTGTGGCTACACCTTC; v_call: TRBV4-2; d_call: NA; clone_size: once; j_call: TRBJ1-2
cdr3_aa: CASSPGASSGGTQYF; cdr3_nt: TGTGCCAGCAGCCCCGGGGCCTCAAGCGGGGGGACCCAGTACTTC; v_call: TRBV4-2; d_call: TRBD2; clone_size: once; j_call: TRBJ2-5
cdr3_aa: CASSQNTGSGANVLTF; cdr3_nt: TGCGCCAGCAGCCAGAACACGGGGTCTGGGGCCAACGTCCTGACTTTC; v_call: TRBV4-1; d_call: NA; clone_size: NA; j_call: TRBJ2-6
cdr3_aa: CASSHYRAPDINTEAFF; cdr3_nt: TGCGCCAGCAGCCATTACAGGGCCCCTGATATTAACACTGAAGCTTTCTTT; v_call: TRBV5-1; d_call: NA; clone_size: NA; j_call: TRBJ1-1
cdr3_aa: CASSLLLLAGNNEQFF; cdr3_nt: TGTGCCAGCAGTTTATTGTTACTAGCGGGAAACAATGAGCAGTTCTTC; v_call: TRBV27; d_call: TRBD2; clone_size: NA; j_call: TRBJ2-1
cdr3_aa: CASSYSGIMNSPLHF; cdr3_nt: TGTGCCAGCAGTTATTCGGGGATTATGAATTCACCCCTCCACTTT; v_call: TRBV6-6; d_call: NA; clone_size: NA; j_call: TRBJ1-6
cdr3_aa: CASSPSRGFGYTF; cdr3_nt: TGTGCCAGCAGCCCTTCTCGGGGTTTCGGCTACACCTTC; v_call: TRBV9; d_call: NA; clone_size: NA; j_call: TRBJ1-2
cdr3_aa: CASSQDIRSNSPLHF; cdr3_nt: TGTGCCAGCAGCCAAGATATCAGATCGAATTCACCCCTCCACTTT; v_call: TRBV14; d_call: NA; clone_size: NA; j_call: TRBJ1-6